The T cell receptor beta chain under discussion was sequenced for a study of blood T cell repertoires in COVID-19 (TCRdb year 2020). As for the study more broadly: The collaborator samples originated in the United States, Italy and Spain and spanned the acute and convalescent phases of COVID-19. A freely available public database, intended as a resource for researchers studying the immune response to SARS-CoV-2, is where the repertoires were released. A de-identified subject ID, COVID-19 status, age in years and sex were almost always included in the sample metadata. Where available, HLA class I and class II types were obtained from metadata supplied by the sample provider rather than from assay-based typing. The prospective study material was composed of cDNA or gDNA derived from T cells, B-cell-depleted T cells, or PBMCs. The dataset comprised deeply sampled blood TCRbeta repertoires from subjects exposed to, actively infected with, or recovered from COVID-19. The samples were drawn from two sources: the first 160 participants of the ongoing ImmuneRACE study, and fewer than 1,500 subjects contributed by 6 global collaborators. Study-level results and caveats: Clinical and demographic metadata were provided uncurated, with the amount varying by source and participant.

Participants in the prospective study were aged about 18 to 95 years, lived in some 24 United States geographic areas, and enrolled through a virtual design. In the prospective study, cohorts were assigned on the basis of participant-reported clinical history obtained from a screening survey and a study questionnaire. Each participant in the prospective study had whole blood, serum and a nasopharyngeal or oropharyngeal swab collected by mobile phlebotomists. Over a roughly 2-month period, participants in the prospective study had the option of providing additional blood draws and questionnaires. Before DNA extraction, blood samples from the prospective study were shipped at room temperature or frozen. The immunoSEQ Assay, a bias-controlled multiplex PCR, was used to amplify TCRbeta CDR3 regions from genomic DNA. As for the original processing: The number of nucleated cells in each sample was estimated from the amplification of reference gene primers within the assay. To quantify the absolute abundance of each unique TCRbeta CDR3 rearrangement, sequence reads were collapsed and filtered. For each sample, productive Simpson clonality was calculated as the square root of Simpson's diversity index across productive rearrangements. TCRdb took this table from immuneACCESS and kept in-frame rearrangements with V and J called. Such tables lack part of the clones; where checked against another copy, unresolved V genes explain under half of the gap, and the rest is unexplained. V and J calls and clone size come straight from that table; D and trimming were deduced from the DNA. Present in this sample are some 250,000 clones, approximately 89% of which were seen just once. The leading ten clones occupy less than 4.5% of the sample.

The CDR3 covers 15 residues, taking in both the cysteine and the phenylalanine. Only the CDR3 region is kept as DNA, spanning 45 bases read in frame from base 1. The germline V and J ends show losses of 4 bases and 3 bases respectively, and no gene match explains 4 bases of the junction. Looking up the germline V gene yields CDR1 SGHDN and CDR2 FVKESK. Details on this clone: The antigen it recognizes is unknown. The input lacks base qualities; no much larger clone sits a single base away.

This chain is built from TRBV14 and TRBJ2-7, and 12 junction bases match TRBD2. The receptor was derived from a woman aged 25-40 years with acute COVID-19. Input material: PBMCs or T cells enriched from blood (not recorded which). This receptor carries the CDR3 CASSLTSGGIYEQYF. In nucleotides, the sequence is TGTGCCAGCAGCCTAACTAGCGGGGGGATCTACGAGCAGTACTTC.